The clone carrying this TCR beta chain appeared a few times. Its antigen is as yet unknown. Next came a second PCR, run for about 6 to 11 cycles, which used a sample-barcoded 5' primer along with a J-beta primer mix. TCRdb itself ran the 5' RACE reads through MiXCR, one entry per CDR3 protein. Of hundreds of thousands of distinct CDR3 sequences listed, 52% are singletons. The sample comes from a study of blood T cells in healthy people across ages. Per germline, CDR1 LGHDT and CDR2 YNNKEL (reference sequence). CDR3 size: 14 residues. Trimming cost V 1 base and J 8 bases, with 14 bases left between them. Notes on the study in general: Older age coincided with a roughly linear decline in TCR beta diversity per million T cells. The study found more naive CD4+ cells and higher diversity in long-lived than aged donors. Nothing was known about donor CMV status, and this possibly confounded expanded clonotype changes.

Isolation yielded PBMCs, at least 7 million per sample, in every case. The V and J genes are TRBV3-1 and TRBJ1-2, with D perhaps TRBD1 (5 bases). Sequencing was carried out using blood. This clonotype originated in a woman aged 80 or over in good health. CDR3 loop: CASSQASSSGGYTF. The CDR3 DNA reads TGTGCCAGCAGCCAAGCTTCTTCGTCAGGGGGCTACACCTTC. Complete variable domain (other parts from reference TRBV3-1 and TRBJ1-2): DTAVSQTPKYLVTQMGNDKSIKCEQNLGHDTMYWYKQDSKKFLKIMFSYNNKELIINETVPNRFSPKSPDKAHLNLHINSLELGDSAVYFCASSQASSSGGYTFGSGTRLTVV.